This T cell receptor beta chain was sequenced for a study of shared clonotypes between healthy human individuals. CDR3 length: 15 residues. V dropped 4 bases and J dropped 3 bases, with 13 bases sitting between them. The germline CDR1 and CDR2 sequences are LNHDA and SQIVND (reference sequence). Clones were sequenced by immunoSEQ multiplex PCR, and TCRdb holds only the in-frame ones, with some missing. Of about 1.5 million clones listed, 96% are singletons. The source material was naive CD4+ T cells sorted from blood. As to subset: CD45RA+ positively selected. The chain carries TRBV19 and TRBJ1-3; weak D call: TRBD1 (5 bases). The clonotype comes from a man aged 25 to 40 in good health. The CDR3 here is CASSTGPHIGNTIYF. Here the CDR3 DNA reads TGTGCCAGTAGTACGGGGCCTCACATTGGAAACACCATATATTTT.